A selection of T cell receptor beta chains follows, all from one sample in a study of cytomegalovirus exposure and HLA in healthy donors. Sequencing was performed with immunoSEQ multiplex PCR; in TCRdb, only in-frame clones are kept and a portion is missing. The table lists about 87,000 clones, 60% to 80% of them singletons. Sequenced input: PBMCs. The receptors were sampled from a middle-aged woman in good health and CMV-seronegative. The CDR3 runs from the conserved cysteine through the conserved F or W. Each record gives: J gene, V gene, clone size, D gene, CDR3 DNA, CDR3 protein. A D gene is named only where the DNA matches it firmly. A row's size may be missing; if present it is once, few, many or a size class.

TRBJ1-1,TRBV30,NA,NA,TGTGCCTGGAGTGTAACACCCGCCTACACTGAAGCTTTCTTT,CAWSVTPAYTEAFF
TRBJ2-2,TRBV4-2,many,NA,TGTGCCAGCAGCACCGACTATGGGGCCGGGGAGCTGTTTTTT,CASSTDYGAGELFF
TRBJ2-5,TRBV7-2,NA,TRBD1,TGTGCCAGCAGCCCAGACAGGGGGCAGGAGACCCAGTACTTC,CASSPDRGQETQYF
TRBJ2-5,TRBV12-5,NA,NA,TGTGCTAGTGGTTTGGCACGGTTGCGGGGGCCTTATCAAGAGACCCAGTACTTC,CASGLARLRGPYQETQYF
TRBJ2-1,TRBV30,NA,NA,TGTGCCTGGAGTAGACTCGACAATGAGCAGTTCTTC,CAWSRLDNEQFF
TRBJ1-4,TRBV5-6,NA,TRBD1,TGTGCCAGCAGCCTCAAGACAGGGGGCTTTGAAAAACTGTTTTTT,CASSLKTGGFEKLFF
TRBJ2-7,TRBV27,NA,TRBD1,TGTGCCAGCAGAAACAGGGGGTCCCTCTACGAGCAGTACTTC,CASRNRGSLYEQYF
TRBJ1-6,TRBV11-2,once,NA,TGTGCCAGCAGCCTACAGGGTCTCTATAATTCACCCCTCCACTTT,CASSLQGLYNSPLHF
TRBJ1-6,TRBV30,NA,NA,TGTGCCTGGACCGACAGAGACCAACCCCTCCACTTT,CAWTDRDQPLHF
TRBJ1-6,TRBV5-1,NA,TRBD1,TGCGCCAGCAGCGGGGGGACAGGTCGGTCCTATAATTCACCCCTCCACTTT,CASSGGTGRSYNSPLHF
TRBJ2-2,TRBV2,NA,NA,TGTGCCAGCAGCGTCAAGAGAGGGAACACCGGGGAGCTGTTTTTT,CASSVKRGNTGELFF
TRBJ1-6,TRBV15,NA,NA,TGTGCCACCAGCGGGGTCACACAGGCGAGCTCCTATAATTCACCCCTCCACTTT,CATSGVTQASSYNSPLHF
TRBJ1-3,TRBV5-4,NA,NA,TGTGCCAGCAGCTTGGATTTGAGCTCTGGAAACACCATATATTTT,CASSLDLSSGNTIYF
TRBJ1-4,TRBV27,NA,TRBD1,TGTGCCAGCAGTCCGATCCCCGGACAGGGATGGGCAACTAATGAAAAACTGTTTTTT,CASSPIPGQGWATNEKLFF
TRBJ2-5,TRBV27,few,NA,TGTGCCAGCAGAGAACAGGGAACTCAAGAGACCCAGTACTTC,CASREQGTQETQYF
TRBJ2-1,TRBV6-5,NA,TRBD1,TGTGCCAGCAGTTACTCGATTCGACAGGGGTGGAATGAGCAGTTCTTC,CASSYSIRQGWNEQFF
TRBJ2-7,TRBV19,few,TRBD1,TGTGCCAGCGGGGACAGGGGGTTAGGAGAGCAGTACTTC,CASGDRGLGEQYF
TRBJ1-3,TRBV2,NA,NA,TGTGCCAGCAGTTCACAAAGATTCTCTGGAAACACCATATATTTT,CASSSQRFSGNTIYF
TRBJ2-2,TRBV4-2,NA,TRBD2,TGTGCCAGCAGCCAAGACTATAGCGGGGGGACGAACACCGGGGAGCTGTTTTTT,CASSQDYSGGTNTGELFF
TRBJ2-6,TRBV7-3,NA,TRBD2,TGTGCCAGCAGCGGAAGGACTAGCGGGGTTGGGGCCAACGTCCTGACTTTC,CASSGRTSGVGANVLTF
TRBJ2-7,TRBV5-1,NA,NA,TGCGCCAGCAGCCAATCGGACAGTCGGTACGAGCAGTACTTC,CASSQSDSRYEQYF
TRBJ1-1,TRBV29-1,NA,NA,TGCAGCGTCGCAGATCCCTGGAGCACTGAAGCTTTCTTT,CSVADPWSTEAFF
TRBJ1-3,TRBV4-3,NA,NA,TGCGCCAGCAGCCAAGAGACAGGCTCTGGAAACACCATATATTTT,CASSQETGSGNTIYF
TRBJ1-2,TRBV5-6,NA,TRBD1,TGTGCCAGCAGCTCGCCGGACAGGTTGTATGGCTACACCTTC,CASSSPDRLYGYTF
TRBJ1-5,TRBV28,NA,NA,TGTGCCAGCAGCTCTATAAGTCAGCCCCAGCATTTT,CASSSISQPQHF